Sample share makes the clone carrying this TCR beta chain medium-sized. Its specificity is not known. Unsorted bulk tissue, roughly 20-33 mg of it, served as the source for co-extraction of RNA and DNA. Enrolled patients were chronically infected with HBV and treatment-naive. Every tumor contributed samples taken at five separate regions. This sample is drawn from a study of tumor-infiltrating lymphocytes in primary liver carcinoma. Study-level background: Samples gave roughly 3.5 to 7.13 million productive TCRbeta reads, similar across tissue types.

Production of TCR beta cDNA used around 500 ng total RNA together with a constant-region primer. Three nested multiplex PCR rounds, a slightly modified ARM-PCR, produced the libraries for TCR beta. TCRdb recomputed calls from the multiplex PCR reads with MiXCR, one row per CDR3 protein. The repertoire holds approximately 110,000 distinct CDR3 sequences, with about 59% as singletons. Study findings and constraints: Tumor-blood pairs (like tumor-adjacent pairs) overlapped less than tumor region pairs did.

The clonotype comes from a woman aged 55-75 years with primary liver carcinoma and hepatitis B virus infection. Material: liver tumor tissue from sampling region 1. Documented subset: tumor region T1, superior pole.

CDR3 sequence: CASSLDPRFPNSPLHF. In DNA form, the CDR3 reads TGTGCCAGCAGCTTAGATCCTCGGTTTCCTAATTCACCCCTCCACTTT. The V and J genes are TRBV11-2 and TRBJ1-6; D remains ambiguous. Germline values: CDR1 SGHAT, CDR2 FQNNGV. The CDR3 is 16 amino acids. The V end lost 0 bases, the J end lost 6 bases, and 12 bases lay between the germline ends.